This TCR beta chain was captured by sequencing in a study of neurological immune-mediated disorders. The sample's time point: technical triplicate 2. The sorted-subset TCR libraries were prepared using about 960,000 CD4+ or CD8+ T cells as the starting material. Notes on this clonotype: What it binds is unknown.

Whole-study results and caveats: The absence of any CDR3 amino acid sequence shared by expanded clones across subjects suggests that repertoires were private in all groups.

TCRdb itself ran the 5' RACE reads through MiXCR, one entry per CDR3 protein. The profile shows more than 30,000 distinct CDR3 sequences, more than 10% of them singletons. CDR3 size: 18 residues. The germline V gene encodes CDR1 MDHEN and CDR2 SYDVKM. This sequence was found in a female donor with HTLV-1-associated myelopathy (HAM/TSP). The sequencing input was CD4+ T cells from blood. V is TRBV28 and J is TRBJ2-5; D is perhaps TRBD2 (7 bases). TRBJ2-7 matches the DNA end more closely, so the J call is doubtful. The CDR3 sequence is CASSYREGGAQHRAEQYF. The DNA of the CDR3 is TGTGCCAGCAGTTATAGGGAGGGGGGAGCACAACATAGGGCCGAGCAGTACTTC.